These T cell receptor beta chains were read from a single sample in a study of PD-1 blockade in classical Hodgkin lymphoma. Produced via immunoSEQ multiplex PCR; TCRdb's table is partial and in-frame only. The sample records roughly 20,000 clones, roughly 80% being singletons. Here the sequenced sample was CD8+ T cells from blood, taken before the fourth cycle of nivolumab. Every receptor here comes from a human donor with classical Hodgkin lymphoma. Each CDR3 is given with its conserved first and last residue. D genes are given only for firm matches. The size field is filled for only some rows; it gives once, few, many or a size class.

TRBJ2-2 . TRBV9 . TGTGCCAGCAGCCCTCCCGATCGGTACATTGGGGAGCTGTTTTTT CASSPPDRYIGELFF
TRBJ1-5 . TRBV6-5 . TGTGCCAGCAGTTTGACAGACAGGTATCAGCCCCAGCATTTT CASSLTDRYQPQHF
TRBJ1-2 . TRBV27 . TGTGCCAGCAGTTTAGGGGGAGAGTATGGCTACACCTTC CASSLGGEYGYTF
TRBJ2-7 . TRBV7-9 . TGTGCCAGCAGTTCTACATACGGGTTTCACTCCTACGAGCAGTACTTC CASSSTYGFHSYEQYF
TRBJ1-1 . TRBV11-2 . TGTGCCAGCACAGTCGGGAGCATGAACACTGAAGCTTTCTTT CASTVGSMNTEAFF
TRBJ1-1 . TRBV30 few TGTGCCTGGAGTGTTGGAGAATGGGGTGAAGCTTTCTTT CAWSVGEWGEAFF
TRBJ1-5 . TRBV30 . TGTGCCTGGAGTGTAGATGGGGTACACAATCAGCCCCAGCATTTT CAWSVDGVHNQPQHF
TRBJ1-2 TRBD1 TRBV5-1 . TGCGCCAGCAGCTTGACAGGGGACCCCTATGGCTACACCTTC CASSLTGDPYGYTF
TRBJ2-3 TRBD1 TRBV5-5 . TGTGCCAGCAGCTTGGTAATTATAGGACAGGGGTTCGCAGATACGCAGTATTTT CASSLVIIGQGFADTQYF
TRBJ2-3 . TRBV4-1 . TGCGCCAGCAGCCGATCCGTGGGGCAGGACGTCACAGATACGCAGTATTTT CASSRSVGQDVTDTQYF
TRBJ2-5 . TRBV11-2 . TGTGCCAGCAGCTTAGAAGGAGTAAGGACGGAGGGGATGGAGACCCAGTACTTC CASSLEGVRTEGMETQYF
TRBJ1-1 . TRBV15 . TGTGCCACCAGCAGAGATAGACAAACCCGGAACACTGAAGCTTTCTTT CATSRDRQTRNTEAFF